The 2 T cell receptor beta chains below were found in one sample sequenced in a study of early T cells in non-severe SARS-CoV-2 infection. TCRdb passed the 5' RACE reads through MiXCR, listing each CDR3 protein once. The sample carries some 70,000 distinct CDR3 sequences, just under 5% recorded once. Sequencing was carried out using whole blood. The source is an adult who was a healthcare worker with PCR-confirmed SARS-CoV-2 infection or an uninfected control (not recorded which).

This clonotype was recorded at least ten times. This chain connects TRBV5-1 to TRBJ1-6; D call uncertain. Trimming cost V 4 bases and J 0 bases, with 11 bases left between them. This CDR3 spans 16 amino acids. Germline loops: CDR1 SGHRS, CDR2 YFSETQ. As DNA, the CDR3 is TGCGCCAGCAGCCCGACCCGGAGCTCCTATAATTCACCCCTCCACTTT. Translation gives CASSPTRSSYNSPLHF.

This clonotype was counted many times. The chain couples TRBV10-3 to TRBJ2-7; perhaps TRBD2 as D (7 bases). Germline-derived CDR1 and CDR2 are ENHRY and SYGVKD. Trimming cost V 1 base and J 0 bases, with 16 bases left between them. The CDR3 contains 17 residues. The CDR3, as DNA: TGTGCCATCAGTGAGTTGAGCGGGACACACAGCTCCTACGAGCAGTACTTC. The encoded protein is CAISELSGTHSSYEQYF.